A single sample gave rise to the 25 T cell receptor beta chains below, sequenced in a study of vaccination and CD4 T cells after COVID-19. Sample treatment: roughly 10-day PBMC culture with coronavirus spike peptide pools or control peptides (ViraFEST assay). The Oncomine TCR Beta short-read assay sequenced DNA from cultured CD4+ T cells. TCRdb re-called the PCR reads with MiXCR, one entry per CDR3 protein. The sample has more than 8,000 distinct CDR3 sequences, just under 55% seen once. What these receptors recognize is not known. Input material: CD4+ T cells from blood, cultured in vitro. Receptors originate from a human donor who had recovered from COVID-19.

By share, this clonotype counts as large. The chain uses TRBV20-1 and TRBJ1-1; TRBD1 is a possible D gene (6 bases). CDR1 and CDR2 (germline): DFQATT, SNEGSKA (reference sequence). The V end was cut by 4 bases, the J end by 0 bases, with 12 bases between. This CDR3 spans 14 amino acids. CDR3 amino acids: CSAKRGAMNTEAFF. CDR3 in DNA: TGCAGTGCTAAAAGGGGGGCCATGAACACTGAAGCTTTCTTT.

In nucleotides, the CDR3 is TGTGCCAGCAGTTACAGAATAGCGGGGGGGCCGAGTGAGCAGTTCTTC. Its protein product is CASSYRIAGGPSEQFF. The chain couples TRBV6-5 to TRBJ2-1; the match to TRBD2 covers 11 bases. This CDR3 comprises 16 residues. CDR1 and CDR2 from the germline V gene are MNHEY and SVGAGI. J lost 9 bases, V lost 2 bases, and 9 bases had no gene match.

V and J are TRBV25-1 and TRBJ1-6, with a tentative D call TRBD1 (5 bases). V was shortened by 5 bases and J by 10 bases, with 24 bases between the two germline ends. From germline, CDR1 is MGHDK and CDR2 SYGVNS. The CDR3 is made up of 17 amino acids. The DNA for the CDR3 is TGTGCCAGCAGTTCGCCAGGGACGGGGGGGATCGGATCACCCCTCCACTTT. It translates to CASSSPGTGGIGSPLHF. Full variable domain (outside the CDR3, taken from reference TRBV25-1 and TRBJ1-6): EADIYQTPRYLVIGTGKKITLECSQTMGHDKMYWYQQDPGMELHLIHYSYGVNSTEKGDLSSESTVSRIRTEHFPLTLESARPSHTSQYLCASSSPGTGGIGSPLHFGNGTRLTVT.

As DNA, the CDR3 is TGTGCCACCAGCAGAGATCCGGGGGCCGGCGGGGAGCTGTTTTTT. Translating it yields CATSRDPGAGGELFF. The chain employs TRBV15 and TRBJ2-2, with D possibly called TRBD1 or TRBD2 (6 bases each). This CDR3 is built from 15 residues. V was trimmed by 0 bases and J by 7 bases, leaving 12 bases between them. The germline V gene encodes CDR1 LNHNV and CDR2 YYDKDF (reference sequence).

In its sample, this clonotype was seen a few times. The CDR3 DNA follows: TGCAGTGCTAGAGGGGGACAGGGGACGAGCGAGCAGTACTTC. It codes for CSARGGQGTSEQYF. This chain joins TRBV20-1 and TRBJ2-7; TRBD1 matches at 10 bases. The V gene end was trimmed by 1 base and the J gene end by 6 bases; junction bases not matched to a gene: 6. CDR1 and CDR2 (germline): DFQATT, SNEGSKA (reference sequence). This CDR3 is 14 amino acids long.

The chain employs TRBV5-4 and TRBJ2-2, with 7 bases identical to TRBD1. Germline lookup yields CDR1 SGHNT and CDR2 YYREEE (reference sequence). The CDR3 contains 14 residues. Germline trimming cut 7 bases from V and 3 bases from J; bases unmatched to any gene: 6. In DNA, the CDR3 is TGTGCCAGCGGCCGACAGGGCGACACCGGGGAGCTGTTTTTT. It codes for CASGRQGDTGELFF.

Written as DNA, the CDR3 is TGTGCCAGCACCCTTAGAAACCTTCTAGCGGGGACCTCCTACGAGCAGTACTTC. This encodes CASTLRNLLAGTSYEQYF. The chain links TRBV6-2 or TRBV6-3 to TRBJ2-7; 9 bases line up with TRBD2. There are 18 residues in the CDR3. Germline V lookup: CDR1 MNHEY, CDR2 SVGEGT. The V gene end was trimmed by 7 bases and the J gene end by 0 bases; junction bases not matched to a gene: 16.

The rearrangement joins TRBV5-1 to TRBJ2-1, with D unclear. This CDR3 is 12 amino acids long. Looked up from germline, CDR1 is SGHRS and CDR2 is YFSETQ. Trimming shortened V by 5 bases and J by 7 bases, and 10 bases separated the two germline ends. The CDR3 sequence: CASRMGENEQFF. The CDR3 DNA is TGCGCCAGCAGGATGGGTGAAAATGAGCAGTTCTTC.

This clonotype showed up just a few times. This sequence joins TRBV15 and TRBJ2-1; a weak D match, TRBD1 (5 bases). Germline V CDR1 and CDR2: LNHNV, YYDKDF (reference sequence). There are 15 residues in the CDR3. Trimming took 0 bases from V and 8 from J, leaving 14 bases between them. CDR3 loop: CATSREAGKGHEQFF. The CDR3 DNA is TGTGCCACCAGCAGAGAAGCAGGGAAGGGTCATGAGCAGTTCTTC.

V and J are TRBV21-1 and TRBJ2-7; the table's TRBD1 call for D was not verified on the DNA. TRBV21-1 is assigned pseudogene status. The CDR3 loop spans 13 amino acids. CDR3 nucleotides: TGTGCCAGCAGCAAAGGAGACAGGGACGAGCAGTACTTC. Amino acid sequence: CASSKGDRDEQYF.

The chain joins TRBV5-6 to TRBJ1-5, with 9 bases aligning to TRBD1. J gave up 4 bases and V 4 bases, and 6 bases lay outside the gene matches. This CDR3 spans 15 amino acids. In germline, CDR1 is SGHDT, CDR2 YYEEEE. The DNA of the CDR3 is TGTGCCAGCAGCCCAGGGACAGGGAGTAATCAGCCCCAGCATTTT. Its protein product is CASSPGTGSNQPQHF.

This rearrangement joins TRBV4-1 to TRBJ2-2, with TRBD1 matching 9 bases. In germline, CDR1 is MGHRA, CDR2 YSYEKL. The CDR3 has 16 residues. V shed 3 bases, J shed 5 bases, and the junction held 7 bases outside the gene matches. CDR3: CASSQPGTGITGELFF. The CDR3 DNA reads TGCGCCAGCAGCCAGCCCGGGACAGGGATAACCGGGGAGCTGTTTTTT.

The chain recombines TRBV24-1 with TRBJ2-1; maybe TRBD2 (6 bases). There are 14 residues in the CDR3. CDR1 is KGHDR and CDR2 is SFDVKD in the germline V gene. Trimming removed 9 bases from V and 0 bases from J, with 11 bases in between. This CDR3 is CATSDGSSYNEQFF. Written as DNA, the CDR3 is TGTGCCACCTCCGACGGGAGCTCCTACAATGAGCAGTTCTTC.

The chain uses TRBV24-1 and TRBJ1-2, with no clear D. In germline, CDR1 is KGHDR, CDR2 SFDVKD. Deletions cut 3 bases from V and 4 bases from J, with 11 bases between. This CDR3 spans 14 amino acids. As DNA, the CDR3 is TGTGCCACCAGTGATCTCGGGGTGCGCTATGGCTACACCTTC. Protein product: CATSDLGVRYGYTF.

DNA of the CDR3: TGTGCCAGCAGCCCCGGGGACAGGTCGAAATCTGGAAACACCATATATTTT. Translation: CASSPGDRSKSGNTIYF. The V call is TRBV7-9, the J call TRBJ1-3; the match to TRBD1 covers 8 bases. Per germline, CDR1 SEHNR and CDR2 FQNEAQ (reference sequence). This CDR3 comprises 17 residues. V was clipped by 5 bases and J by 1 base; unmatched bases: 10.

The chain uses TRBV19 and TRBJ2-2; D uncertain. Germline CDR1 and CDR2: LNHDA and SQIVND (reference sequence). The V end lost 5 bases, the J end lost 3 bases, and 13 bases lay between the germline ends. The CDR3 consists of 15 residues. The CDR3, as DNA: TGTGCCAGTAGTGCTCGGTGGGCCGACACCGGGGAGCTGTTTTTT. It translates to CASSARWADTGELFF.

This chain joins TRBV19 and TRBJ1-4; 7 bases line up with TRBD1. The V segment lost 6 bases and the J segment 1 base; nucleotides outside the gene matches: 11. CDR3 length: 17 amino acids. Germline V gene sequence: CDR1 LNHDA, CDR2 SQIVND (reference sequence). The CDR3 nucleotides read TGTGCCAGTAGCACCTACAGGGGTCATAGAACTAATGAAAAACTGTTTTTT. Amino acids: CASSTYRGHRTNEKLFF.

This chain joins TRBV30 and TRBJ2-2; D call uncertain. Germline V gene data show CDR1 as GTSNPN and CDR2 as SVGIG (reference sequence). There are 17 residues in the CDR3. Trimming pared 5 bases from V and 3 bases from J, leaving 22 bases between. The CDR3 region is CAWQPPPRAYYTGELFF. The DNA of the CDR3 is TGTGCCTGGCAACCACCCCCCCGGGCGTACTACACCGGGGAGCTGTTTTTT. The entire variable domain, with the rest obtained from reference TRBV30 and TRBJ2-2, is as follows: SQTIHQWPATLVQPVGSPLSLECTVEGTSNPNLYWYRQAAGRGLQLLFYSVGIGQISSEVPQNLSASRPQDRQFILSSKKLLLSDSGFYLCAWQPPPRAYYTGELFFGEGSRLTVL.

The genes are TRBV5-1 and TRBJ2-1, with a tentative D call TRBD2 (5 bases). The germline V and J ends were trimmed by 4 bases and 6 bases, with 17 bases remaining between them. Germline V gene sequence: CDR1 SGHRS, CDR2 YFSETQ. CDR3 length: 15 residues. The chain's CDR3 is CASSLRPTGVNEQFF. DNA of the CDR3: TGCGCCAGCAGCCTAAGACCCACCGGGGTCAATGAGCAGTTCTTC. Combining the CDR3 with reference TRBV5-1 and TRBJ2-1 gives the whole variable domain KAGVTQTPRYLIKTRGQQVTLSCSPISGHRSVSWYQQTPGQGLQFLFEYFSETQRNKGNFPGRFSGRQFSNSRSEMNVSTLELGDSALYLCASSLRPTGVNEQFFGPGTRLTVL.

This chain uses TRBV7-2 with TRBJ2-3; 10 nucleotides agree with TRBD2. From germline, CDR1 is SGHTA and CDR2 FQGNSA. There are 17 residues in the CDR3. J lost 5 bases, V lost 1 base, and 9 bases had no gene match. The CDR3 region is CASSLVSASGGRDTQYF. The CDR3 DNA sequence: TGTGCCAGCAGCTTAGTTTCCGCTAGCGGGGGAAGAGATACGCAGTATTTT. Full variable domain (outside the CDR3, taken from reference TRBV7-2 and TRBJ2-3): GAGVSQSPSNKVTEKGKDVELRCDPISGHTALYWYRQSLGQGLEFLIYFQGNSAPDKSGLPSDRFSAERTGGSVSTLTIQRTQQEDSAVYLCASSLVSASGGRDTQYFGPGTRLTVL.

The chain employs TRBV10-2 and TRBJ1-6; D remains unclear. V dropped 1 base and J dropped 10 bases, with 8 bases sitting between them. Germline V gives CDR1 WSHSY, CDR2 SAAADI. CDR3 length: 13 residues. CDR3 sequence reads: CASSEWGESPLHF. CDR3 sequence (DNA): TGCGCCAGCAGTGAGTGGGGTGAGTCACCCCTCCACTTT.

The chain couples TRBV24-1 to TRBJ1-2; 9 bases are a match to TRBD1. Germline values: CDR1 KGHDR, CDR2 SFDVKD. V shed 12 bases, J shed 3 bases, and the junction held 10 bases outside the gene matches. The CDR3 has 14 amino acids. The DNA of the CDR3 is TGTGCCCGGGTTAGGACAGGGGCTCACTATGGCTACACCTTC. Translation: CARVRTGAHYGYTF.

V and J are TRBV20-1 and TRBJ1-1, with D possibly being TRBD1 (6 bases). Deletions cut 3 bases from V and 3 bases from J, with 17 bases between. CDR3 length: 15 amino acids. Looked up from germline, CDR1 is DFQATT and CDR2 is SNEGSKA (reference sequence). The CDR3 DNA reads as TGCAGTGCTAGCGGGCAGGGGATTATGGACACTGAAGCTTTCTTT. Translation: CSASGQGIMDTEAFF.

J is TRBJ1-1 and V is TRBV6-1; a possible D gene is TRBD1 (5 bases). The CDR3 is 13 amino acids. Germline CDR1 and CDR2: MNHNS and SASEGT. V was clipped by 5 bases and J by 0 bases, with 7 bases between them. The CDR3 DNA reads as TGTGCCAGCAGTCAGGGCTTGAACACTGAAGCTTTCTTT. Translation: CASSQGLNTEAFF.

This clonotype was counted a single time. The CDR3: CASSSSGSNPRGYTF. The CDR3 DNA is TGTGCCAGCAGTTCCTCGGGTTCCAACCCCAGGGGCTACACCTTC. This rearrangement joins TRBV6-5 to TRBJ1-2; no reliable D call. The V end was cut by 4 bases, the J end by 8 bases, with 20 bases between. Germline V CDR1 and CDR2: MNHEY, SVGAGI. The length of the CDR3 is 15 residues.